The next 30 T cell receptor beta chains were all read from a single sample in a study of beta chain features in type 1 diabetes. Expressed TCRB transcripts were sequenced because the entire RNA isolate underwent reverse transcription. Only in-frame clones appear in the TCRdb table, and some are missing; sequencing was by immunoSEQ multiplex PCR. The sample carries hundreds of thousands of clones, more than 12% recorded once. No antigen has been identified for these receptors. Regarding the study as a whole: For Type 1 diabetes patients, all four CD4+ subsets carried TCRB CDR3s that were moderately but significantly shorter.

The specimen was naive CD4+ T cells from blood. The origin of the receptors is a man between 18 and 35 years old with type 1 diabetes.

V gene TRBV29-1 combines with J gene TRBJ2-5; 7 bases line up with TRBD2. The CDR3 consists of 12 residues. From germline, CDR1 is SQVTM and CDR2 ANQGSEA. V lost 8 bases and J lost 4; bases outside the gene matches: 7. The CDR3 DNA sequence: TGCAGCCTTGGGGAGGGCGGAGAGACCCAGTACTTC. Residues: CSLGEGGETQYF.

On this clone itself: The sample carries other DNA sequences with the same CDR3. The chain carries TRBV29-1 and TRBJ1-1; TRBD1 might be the D (5 bases). Trimming left V 6 bases short and J 4 bases short, with 15 bases between. This CDR3 is 13 amino acids long. CDR1 is SQVTM, CDR2 ANQGSEA, per germline. The CDR3 reads CSVGDGGGTEAFF. In DNA form, the CDR3 reads TGCAGCGTGGGCGATGGGGGGGGCACTGAAGCTTTCTTT.

This clone has just a few counts. The chain is built from TRBV5-4 and TRBJ2-3, with a weak D call TRBD1 (5 bases). V lost 4 bases, J lost 0 bases, and 6 bases lay in between. Germline values: CDR1 SGHNT, CDR2 YYREEE (reference sequence). The CDR3 loop spans 13 amino acids. The CDR3 here is CASSDSSTDTQYF. The CDR3 nucleotides read TGTGCCAGCAGCGACAGTAGCACAGATACGCAGTATTTT.

The V and J genes are TRBV28 and TRBJ1-1; perhaps TRBD1 as D (6 bases). The length of the CDR3 is 15 residues. Germline V gene sequence: CDR1 MDHEN, CDR2 SYDVKM. The V and J ends lost 7 bases and 1 base respectively, with 16 bases between them. In DNA, the CDR3 is TGTGCCAGCACCCCCGACAGGTCTAAGAACACTGAAGCTTTCTTT. Translated: CASTPDRSKNTEAFF.

J is TRBJ2-3 and V is TRBV19; 16 bases are shared with TRBD2. CDR1 is LNHDA and CDR2 is SQIVND in the germline V gene (reference sequence). The CDR3 loop spans 17 amino acids. The J segment lost 8 bases and the V segment lost 9 bases, leaving 14 bases of the junction unmatched. CDR3 region: CASGTSGRAASGGTQYF. Here the CDR3 DNA reads TGTGCCAGCGGGACTAGCGGGAGGGCAGCCAGTGGGGGTACGCAGTATTTT.

The chain combines TRBV5-1 with TRBJ1-5; TRBD1 is a possible D gene (6 bases). The length of the CDR3 is 13 residues. V lost 0 bases and J lost 8, with 9 bases in between. The V gene's germline CDR1 is SGHRS and CDR2 YFSETQ. The CDR3 DNA follows: TGCGCCAGCAGCTTGGAGGGGGTTGAGCCCCAGCATTTT. Its translation is CASSLEGVEPQHF.

This sequence joins TRBV19 and TRBJ2-1; possible D gene TRBD1, 6 bases. V was clipped by 5 bases and J by 5 bases, with 13 bases between them. This CDR3 comprises 14 residues. CDR1 and CDR2 (germline): LNHDA, SQIVND (reference sequence). The CDR3 nucleotides read TGTGCCAGTAGTGCCTGGACAGAGCACAATGAGCAGTTCTTC. Amino acids: CASSAWTEHNEQFF.

The chain carries TRBV25-1 and TRBJ2-5, with 7 bases that match TRBD1. Germline lookup yields CDR1 MGHDK and CDR2 SYGVNS. Trimming cost V 9 bases and J 4 bases; bases outside gene matches: 5. The CDR3 loop spans 12 amino acids. The CDR3 bases are TGTGCCAGACAGGGGTGTAGAGAGACCCAGTACTTC. It encodes CARQGCRETQYF.

The chain recombines TRBV18 with TRBJ2-1; D perhaps matches TRBD2 (6 bases). This CDR3 has 15 residues. Between the trimmed V and J ends, which lost 4 bases and 8 bases, there was a span of 18 bases. Germline CDR1 reads KGHSH; CDR2 reads LQKENI. CDR3 DNA: TGTGCCAGCTCACAAAACCGGGACTCTTGGGATGAGCAGTTCTTC. Translated, it gives CASSQNRDSWDEQFF.

The chain links TRBV2 to TRBJ2-3; D is perhaps TRBD2 (6 bases). Trimming stripped 8 bases from V and 0 bases from J, with 9 bases between. CDR3 size: 13 residues. The V gene's germline CDR1 is SNHLY and CDR2 FYNNEI. CDR3 in DNA: TGTGCCAGCGATCGGGGGAGCACAGATACGCAGTATTTT. Protein: CASDRGSTDTQYF.

This clone was observed a few times. This sequence joins TRBV28 and TRBJ2-5, with TRBD1 identical over 8 bases. Per germline, CDR1 MDHEN and CDR2 SYDVKM. This CDR3 region has 14 residues. V was pared by 4 bases and J by 5 bases, with 6 bases of the junction left unmatched. CDR3 loop: CASSSDRGRETQYF. In DNA form, the CDR3 reads TGTGCCAGCAGTTCTGACAGGGGCCGGGAGACCCAGTACTTC. Looking up the rest from reference TRBV28 and TRBJ2-5 gives the full variable domain: DVKVTQSSRYLVKRTGEKVFLECVQDMDHENMFWYRQDPGLGLRLIYFSYDVKMKEKGDIPEGYSVSREKKERFSLILESASTNQTSMYLCASSSDRGRETQYFGPGTRLLVL.

There are a few counts of this clone. The genes are TRBV30 and TRBJ1-1; D gene uncertain. The germline V gene encodes CDR1 GTSNPN and CDR2 SVGIG (reference sequence). Trimming cost V 2 bases and J 1 base, with 14 bases left between them. This CDR3 region has 15 residues. The CDR3 nucleotides read TGTGCCTGGAGTATTGCAGGCAGGCCGAACACTGAAGCTTTCTTT. This codes for CAWSIAGRPNTEAFF.

The V and J genes are TRBV4-1 and TRBJ2-3; 8 bases are shared with TRBD2. The length of the CDR3 is 15 residues. Germline CDR1 and CDR2: MGHRA and YSYEKL. J lost 5 bases, V lost 0 bases, and 4 bases had no gene match. CDR3 loop: CASSQDGREVDTQYF. DNA for the CDR3: TGCGCCAGCAGCCAAGACGGGCGGGAGGTAGATACGCAGTATTTT.

This chain links TRBV19 with TRBJ2-1; D unresolved. Germline lookup yields CDR1 LNHDA and CDR2 SQIVND (reference sequence). This CDR3 region has 14 residues. V lost 6 bases and J 4 bases, leaving 13 bases between the germline ends. The CDR3 DNA sequence: TGTGCCAGTAGCCGGATGTTGGGTTACAATGAGCAGTTCTTC. Amino acids: CASSRMLGYNEQFF.

There are a few counts of this clone. The genes are TRBV27 and TRBJ2-1, with D unresolved. The CDR3 is 14 amino acids. V was cut by 6 bases and J by 5 bases, with 14 bases left in between. CDR1 and CDR2 from the germline V gene are MNHEY and SMNVEV (reference sequence). The DNA of the CDR3 is TGTGCCAGCAGCGCGAGGAAATCCGACAATGAGCAGTTCTTC. Its protein is CASSARKSDNEQFF.

The rearrangement joins TRBV5-1 to TRBJ1-1; D gene uncertain. CDR3 size: 14 residues. V was trimmed by 4 bases and J by 4 bases, leaving 14 bases between them. CDR1 and CDR2 (germline): SGHRS, YFSETQ. The CDR3 DNA follows: TGCGCCAGCAGCCCCCGCGGGGTGAGCACTGAAGCTTTCTTT. Its protein is CASSPRGVSTEAFF.

This clone was observed a handful of times. This rearrangement joins TRBV7-8 to TRBJ1-2; the D gene is possibly TRBD1 (5 bases). The CDR3 is 14 residues long. V shed 4 bases and J shed 8 bases, with 17 bases lying between them. CDR1 and CDR2 from the germline V gene are SGHVS and FQNEAQ. The CDR3 region has the DNA TGTGCCAGCAGCTCCCAGCGGGGCCCACGGGGCTACACCTTC. Its translation is CASSSQRGPRGYTF.

This clone was detected a few times. Other DNA sequences within the sample encode an identical CDR3. This chain joins TRBV5-1 and TRBJ1-5; D remains unclear. This CDR3 region has 13 residues. Germline CDR1 reads SGHRS; CDR2 reads YFSETQ. V lost 0 bases and J 5 bases, leaving 6 bases between the germline ends. The DNA for the CDR3 is TGCGCCAGCAGCTTGGAGGGTCATCAGCCCCAGCATTTT. The encoded protein is CASSLEGHQPQHF.

This clone has just a few counts. The rearrangement uses TRBV30 and TRBJ2-1; D is unresolved. Trimming stripped 2 bases from V and 8 bases from J, with 7 bases between. In germline, CDR1 is GTSNPN, CDR2 SVGIG (reference sequence). CDR3 size: 11 residues. Written as DNA, the CDR3 is TGTGCCTGGAGTCACTTCGATGAGCAGTTCTTC. It translates to CAWSHFDEQFF. Drawing the rest from reference TRBV30 and TRBJ2-1, the complete variable domain is SQTIHQWPATLVQPVGSPLSLECTVEGTSNPNLYWYRQAAGRGLQLLFYSVGIGQISSEVPQNLSASRPQDRQFILSSKKLLLSDSGFYLCAWSHFDEQFFGPGTRLTVL.

This clone was observed a handful of times. V and J are TRBV2 and TRBJ2-7, with TRBD2 matching 12 bases. The CDR3 contains 16 residues. The junction had 9 bases not matched to a gene; V was cut back by 2 bases and J by 7 bases. Germline V gives CDR1 SNHLY, CDR2 FYNNEI. The CDR3 sequence is CASSESASGRAGEQYF. CDR3 nucleotides: TGTGCCAGCAGTGAAAGTGCTAGCGGGAGGGCCGGAGAGCAGTACTTC.

The chain uses TRBV19 and TRBJ2-5; TRBD1 matches 7 bases. This CDR3 has 17 amino acids. Germline CDR1 is LNHDA and CDR2 is SQIVND (reference sequence). The ends lost 5 bases at V and 2 bases at J; junction bases unmatched: 14. The CDR3 here is CASSPTRQGTPQETQYF. CDR3 bases: TGTGCCAGTAGTCCCACCAGACAGGGAACGCCGCAAGAGACCCAGTACTTC.

This chain uses TRBV18 with TRBJ2-7; D remains ambiguous. The CDR3 is 13 residues long. Germline V gene sequence: CDR1 KGHSH, CDR2 LQKENI. Trimming removed 2 bases at V and 5 bases at J, with 10 bases between. CDR3 nucleotides: TGTGCCAGCTCACCATTTTCGGAGAACGAGCAGTACTTC. Residues: CASSPFSENEQYF.

The J gene is TRBJ1-5, the V gene TRBV28, with unresolved D. This CDR3 is 16 amino acids long. Per germline, CDR1 MDHEN and CDR2 SYDVKM. V was clipped by 4 bases and J by 1 base, with 14 bases between them. DNA for the CDR3: TGTGCCAGCAGTTACCCCCCCCACGGGAGCAATCAGCCCCAGCATTTT. It codes for CASSYPPHGSNQPQHF. Full variable domain (outside the CDR3, taken from reference TRBV28 and TRBJ1-5): DVKVTQSSRYLVKRTGEKVFLECVQDMDHENMFWYRQDPGLGLRLIYFSYDVKMKEKGDIPEGYSVSREKKERFSLILESASTNQTSMYLCASSYPPHGSNQPQHFGDGTRLSIL.

The sample holds a few counts of this clone. This chain uses TRBV5-6 with TRBJ2-2, with D possibly being TRBD1 (6 bases). V was pared by 1 base and J by 7 bases, with 11 bases between. The CDR3 spans 14 residues. Germline values: CDR1 SGHDT, CDR2 YYEEEE. CDR3 region: CASSLNRVDGELFF. The CDR3 region has the DNA TGTGCCAGCAGCTTGAACAGGGTCGACGGGGAGCTGTTTTTT.

The sample holds a few counts of this clone. The rearrangement uses TRBV19 and TRBJ2-5; D not resolved. The germline V and J ends were trimmed by 3 bases and 2 bases, with 7 bases remaining between them. Germline assignment: CDR1 LNHDA and CDR2 SQIVND (reference sequence). This CDR3 has 13 residues. This CDR3 reads CASSIQVQETQYF. The CDR3 region has the DNA TGTGCCAGTAGTATCCAGGTACAAGAGACCCAGTACTTC.

The chain joins TRBV2 to TRBJ2-2, with TRBD1 as a possible D gene (5 bases). The CDR3 has 15 amino acids. Germline lookup yields CDR1 SNHLY and CDR2 FYNNEI. Trimming left V 4 bases short and J 0 bases short, with 9 bases between. The CDR3 DNA reads as TGTGCCAGCAGTGTCAAACAGGCGAACACCGGGGAGCTGTTTTTT. Encoded protein: CASSVKQANTGELFF.

The chain recombines TRBV6-5 with TRBJ2-7, with D maybe TRBD1 (6 bases). The germline V and J ends were trimmed by 7 bases and 3 bases, with 13 bases remaining between them. Germline V gives CDR1 MNHEY, CDR2 SVGAGI. The length of the CDR3 is 13 residues. The CDR3 DNA sequence: TGTGCCAGCACCAAAACAGGGTTCTACGAGCAGTACTTC. It codes for CASTKTGFYEQYF.

This sequence joins TRBV1 and TRBJ2-6; no DNA check was done on the table's D call, TRBD1. TRBV1 is designated a pseudogene. CDR3 length: 19 amino acids. CDR3 in DNA: TGCACCAGCAGCCTAAGACGGACAGCAAAAAACTCTGGGGCCAACGTCCTGACTTTC. It specifies CTSSLRRTAKNSGANVLTF.

V is TRBV7-4 and J is TRBJ1-5; no clear D gene. The CDR3 is 18 residues long. The germline V gene has CDR1 SGHVT and CDR2 SQSDAQ. With 2 bases removed from V and 0 bases from J, the gap between germline ends came to 17 bases. The CDR3 coding sequence is TGTGCCAGCAGCTTACCCCTCCCTGGCGCACTTAGCAATCAGCCCCAGCATTTT. Protein product: CASSLPLPGALSNQPQHF.

This clone was counted between two and nine times. The rearrangement uses TRBV29-1 and TRBJ1-5; D unclear. CDR3 size: 13 residues. The germline CDR1 and CDR2 sequences are SQVTM and ANQGSEA. V was clipped by 5 bases and J by 3 bases, with 11 bases between them. CDR3 in amino acids: CSVPGGFNQPQHF. In DNA, the CDR3 is TGCAGCGTTCCAGGAGGATTCAATCAGCCCCAGCATTTT.